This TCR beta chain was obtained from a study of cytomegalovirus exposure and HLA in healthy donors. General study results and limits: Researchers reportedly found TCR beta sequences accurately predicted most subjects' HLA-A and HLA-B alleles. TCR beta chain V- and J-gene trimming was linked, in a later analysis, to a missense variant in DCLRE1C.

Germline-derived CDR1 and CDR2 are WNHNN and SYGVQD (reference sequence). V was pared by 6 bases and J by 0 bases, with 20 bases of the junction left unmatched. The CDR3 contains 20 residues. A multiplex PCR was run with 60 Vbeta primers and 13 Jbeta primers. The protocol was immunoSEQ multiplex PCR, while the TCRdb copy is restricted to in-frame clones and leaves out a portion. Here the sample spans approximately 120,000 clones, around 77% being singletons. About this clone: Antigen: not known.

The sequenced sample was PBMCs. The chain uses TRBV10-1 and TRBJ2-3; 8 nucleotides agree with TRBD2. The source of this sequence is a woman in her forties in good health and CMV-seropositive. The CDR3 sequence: CASRGGRREARVYSTDTQYF. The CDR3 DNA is TGCGCCAGCAGGGGGGGACGGCGGGAGGCCCGGGTATACAGCACAGATACGCAGTATTTT.